These 19 T cell receptor beta chains were all obtained from the same sample, sequenced in a study of T cells in Graves' hyperthyroidism and ophthalmopathy. Researchers took RNA transcripts and amplified the TCR beta CDR3 regions from them. A set of HTBI primers served as the primers for a first-round RT-PCR of the TCR CDR3. TCRdb reprocessed the multiplex PCR reads via MiXCR and lists one record per CDR3 protein. Among more than 300,000 distinct CDR3 sequences listed, approximately 15% were seen once. Sample: blood. These receptors were collected from a woman in her sixties with Graves' hyperthyroidism.

Ten or more counts support this clonotype. The chain employs TRBV12-3 or TRBV12-4 and TRBJ2-7, with D possibly being TRBD2 (6 bases). CDR3 length: 14 residues. Trimming pared 3 bases from V and 2 bases from J, leaving 11 bases between. The CDR3 is CASSFGGSTYEQYF. CDR3 in DNA: TGTGCCAGCAGTTTTGGAGGGAGCACCTACGAGCAGTACTTC.

This clonotype was found many times. This chain links TRBV6-6 with TRBJ2-7, with a tentative D call TRBD2 (6 bases). V lost 2 bases to trimming and J lost 3 bases, with 11 bases between them. The CDR3 is 14 amino acids. Germline lookup yields CDR1 MNHNY and CDR2 SVGAGI (reference sequence). CDR3 DNA sequence: TGTGCCAGCAGTTACGGAGCGGGCCTCTACGAGCAGTACTTC. The encoded protein is CASSYGAGLYEQYF.

This clonotype was found a few times. This rearrangement joins TRBV6-5 to TRBJ2-1, with 12 bases that match TRBD2. This CDR3 spans 16 amino acids. After removal of 2 bases from V and 6 bases from J, the junction contained 5 bases not matched to a gene. CDR1 MNHEY and CDR2 SVGAGI come from the germline V gene. DNA for the CDR3: TGTGCCAGCAGTTACAACGGACTAGCGGGGATCAATGAGCAGTTCTTC. Its protein is CASSYNGLAGINEQFF.

This clonotype was counted many times. The chain is built from TRBV3-1 and TRBJ2-3; 9 bases agree with TRBD2. This CDR3 has 16 amino acids. The germline gives CDR1 LGHDT, CDR2 YNNKEL (reference sequence). The junction had 11 bases not matched to a gene; V was cut back by 5 bases and J by 5 bases. CDR3: CASSYRAGGRGDTQYF. The CDR3 nucleotides read TGTGCCAGCAGCTATCGAGCGGGAGGTCGTGGAGATACGCAGTATTTT.

The chain couples TRBV24-1 to TRBJ2-1, with D perhaps TRBD2 (5 bases). The V and J ends lost 9 bases and 8 bases respectively, with 16 bases between them. The CDR3 has 13 residues. Germline CDR1 is KGHDR and CDR2 is SFDVKD. The CDR3 protein is CATGSLGRDEQFF. CDR3 nucleotide sequence: TGTGCCACCGGGAGCCTCGGCCGGGATGAGCAGTTCTTC.

This clonotype was seen many times. The V call is TRBV2, the J call TRBJ1-5; 9 bases fit TRBD1. Germline values: CDR1 SNHLY, CDR2 FYNNEI. This CDR3 contains 14 residues. V shed 6 bases, J shed 6 bases, and the junction held 6 bases outside the gene matches. The CDR3 DNA reads as TGTGCCAGCAGGGGGACAGGGAGTAGTCAGCCCCAGCATTTT. This gives the protein CASRGTGSSQPQHF.

In its sample, this clonotype was seen many times. V and J are TRBV2 and TRBJ2-1; D not certain. V lost 6 bases to trimming and J lost 5 bases, with 2 bases between them. From germline, CDR1 is SNHLY and CDR2 FYNNEI. The CDR3 length is 10 residues. CDR3 in DNA: TGTGCCAGCAGGAACAATGAGCAGTTCTTC. Amino acids: CASRNNEQFF.

This clonotype was detected only a few times. V usage is TRBV2 and J usage is TRBJ2-7; D possibly corresponds to TRBD1 (6 bases). There are 14 residues in the CDR3. V lost 6 bases to trimming and J lost 2 bases, with 14 bases between them. Germline lookup yields CDR1 SNHLY and CDR2 FYNNEI. CDR3 sequence (DNA): TGTGCCAGCAGACCCAGCAGGGGTACCTACGAGCAGTACTTC. It specifies CASRPSRGTYEQYF.

This clonotype was seen repeatedly, ten times or more. The chain recombines TRBV2 with TRBJ1-2; tentative D call: TRBD1 (5 bases). Germline loops: CDR1 SNHLY, CDR2 FYNNEI. V shed 5 bases and J shed 9 bases, with 16 bases lying between them. The CDR3 spans 13 residues. CDR3 nucleotides: TGTGCCAGCAGTCGGGACTTCCCCATATGCTACACCTTC. This sequence encodes CASSRDFPICYTF. Looking up the rest from reference TRBV2 and TRBJ1-2 gives the full variable domain: EPEVTQTPSHQVTQMGQEVILRCVPISNHLYFYWYRQILGQKVEFLVSFYNNEISEKSEIFDDQFSVERPDGSNFTLKIRSTKLEDSAMYFCASSRDFPICYTFGSGTRLTVV.

This rearrangement joins TRBV9 to TRBJ2-1, with 10 bases fitting TRBD2. The CDR3 is made up of 17 amino acids. The V gene's germline CDR1 is SGDLS and CDR2 YYNGEE. V was pared by 3 bases and J by 4 bases, with 10 bases of the junction left unmatched. As DNA, the CDR3 is TGTGCCAGCAGCGGAGGTAGCGGGGGGCTTTTTTACAATGAGCAGTTCTTC. Translation gives CASSGGSGGLFYNEQFF.

Many counts were recorded for this clonotype. In DNA form, the CDR3 reads TGTGCCAGCAGTCGAACGCTACCACAGGGTGGACAAGAGACCCAGTACTTC. It is translated as CASSRTLPQGGQETQYF. This chain uses TRBV12-3 or TRBV12-4 with TRBJ2-5; weak D call: TRBD1 (6 bases). The CDR3 covers 17 residues. Trimming pared 5 bases from V and 2 bases from J, leaving 21 bases between.

The chain uses TRBV6-1 and TRBJ2-7; TRBD2 agrees at 14 bases. V lost 4 bases to trimming and J lost 2 bases; unmatched junction nucleotides: 4. CDR1 and CDR2 (germline): MNHNS, SASEGT. CDR3 length equals 16 residues. This CDR3 reads CASSALTSGRAYEQYF. The CDR3 bases are TGTGCCAGCAGTGCCTTGACTAGCGGGAGGGCCTACGAGCAGTACTTC.

At least ten counts were recorded for this clonotype. The rearrangement uses TRBV2 and TRBJ2-2; D ambiguous. Germline values: CDR1 SNHLY, CDR2 FYNNEI. V was trimmed by 6 bases and J by 4 bases, leaving 9 bases between them. The CDR3 covers 13 residues. The CDR3 loop reads CASRWGSTGELFF. CDR3 in DNA: TGTGCCAGCAGATGGGGATCCACCGGGGAGCTGTTTTTT.

This clonotype was recorded many times. The rearrangement links TRBV5-1 to TRBJ2-2; maybe TRBD1 (6 bases). Germline CDR1 and CDR2: SGHRS and YFSETQ. This CDR3 has 14 amino acids. Trimming took 1 base from V and 7 from J, leaving 11 bases between them. In DNA, the CDR3 is TGCGCCAGCAGCTTGACAGGGTGGAGCGGGGAGCTGTTTTTT. Translating it yields CASSLTGWSGELFF.

This clonotype was seen at least ten times. The V call is TRBV27, the J call TRBJ2-7; 7 bases agree with TRBD1. The V segment lost 5 bases and the J segment 3 bases; nucleotides outside the gene matches: 10. CDR1 MNHEY and CDR2 SMNVEV come from the germline V gene (reference sequence). The CDR3 has 15 residues. The CDR3 region is CASSTRTGGFYEQYF. The DNA of the CDR3 is TGTGCCAGCAGTACCCGGACAGGAGGATTCTACGAGCAGTACTTC.

The chain links TRBV28 to TRBJ1-5; 8 positions agree with TRBD1. CDR3 length: 15 amino acids. Trimming removed 4 bases from V and 6 bases from J; junction bases left unmatched: 8. Germline V gene sequence: CDR1 MDHEN, CDR2 SYDVKM. CDR3 sequence reads: CASSSGQGGTQPQHF. CDR3 DNA: TGTGCCAGCAGTTCCGGACAGGGTGGCACTCAGCCCCAGCATTTT.

This clonotype showed up just a few times. The J gene is TRBJ2-3, the V gene TRBV6-1, with TRBD2 identical over 10 bases. The germline gives CDR1 MNHNS, CDR2 SASEGT. Trimming at V came to 1 base and at J to 4 bases, leaving 14 bases not matched to a gene. This CDR3 comprises 19 residues. CDR3 residues: CASSEVRLAGVGRADTQYF. CDR3 DNA: TGTGCCAGCAGTGAAGTACGGCTAGCGGGAGTGGGGCGCGCAGATACGCAGTATTTT.

This clonotype has ten or more counts. This rearrangement joins TRBV28 to TRBJ1-1; no reliable D call. Germline CDR1 is MDHEN and CDR2 is SYDVKM. The V gene lost 2 bases and the J gene lost 5 bases, with 12 bases spanning the gap. The CDR3 contains 14 residues. CDR3: CASSLVSLSTEAFF. The CDR3 DNA follows: TGTGCCAGCAGTTTAGTCAGCCTGAGTACTGAAGCTTTCTTT.

This clonotype was seen at least ten times. V usage is TRBV7-8 and J usage is TRBJ2-3; D perhaps matches TRBD1 (5 bases). V was trimmed by 11 bases and J by 6 bases, leaving 18 bases between them. Germline V CDR1 and CDR2: SGHVS, FQNEAQ. The CDR3 consists of 13 residues. The CDR3 loop reads CASRLTVGDTQYF. CDR3 nucleotide sequence: TGTGCCTCTCGTTTGACAGTCGGCGATACGCAGTATTTT.